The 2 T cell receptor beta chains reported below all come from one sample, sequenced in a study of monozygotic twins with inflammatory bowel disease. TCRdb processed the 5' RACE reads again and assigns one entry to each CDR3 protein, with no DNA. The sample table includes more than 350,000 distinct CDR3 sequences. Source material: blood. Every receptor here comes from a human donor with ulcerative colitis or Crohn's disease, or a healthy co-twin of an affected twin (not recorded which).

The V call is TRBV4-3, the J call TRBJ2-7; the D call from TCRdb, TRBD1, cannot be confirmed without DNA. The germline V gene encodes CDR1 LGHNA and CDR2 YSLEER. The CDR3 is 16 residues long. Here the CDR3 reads CASSQDIGTGGFEQYF.

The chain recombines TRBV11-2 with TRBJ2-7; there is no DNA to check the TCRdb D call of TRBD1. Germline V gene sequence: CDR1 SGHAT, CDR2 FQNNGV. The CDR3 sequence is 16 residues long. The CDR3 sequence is CGSSSVRAKAGGEQYF.